The rows below give T cell receptor beta chains drawn from one sample of a study of T-cell reconstitution after alpha-beta-depleted transplantation in children. TCRdb ran MiXCR on the PCR reads and lists one entry per CDR3 protein. The sample holds 180,000 or so distinct CDR3 sequences, approximately 6% seen once. Material: PBMCs, obtained before TCRalphabeta/CD19-depleted stem cell transplant. The receptors come from a girl under two years old with combined immunodeficiency, due to receive a stem cell transplant. CDR3s include the opening cysteine and the closing phenylalanine or tryptophan.

cdr3_length j_call v_call cdr3_aa
17 TRBJ1-1 TRBV7-8 CASSLALMGRTNTEAFF
12 TRBJ2-3 TRBV10-3 CAQGPSTDTQYF
15 TRBJ1-5 TRBV15 CATSRGQGARQPQHF
13 TRBJ2-7 TRBV29-1 CSVVGRPSYEQYF
16 TRBJ1-1 TRBV19 CASSIYGNSENTEAFF
14 TRBJ2-5 TRBV5-1 CASSIDYLSETQYF
17 TRBJ2-7 TRBV28 CASSFDTAGTASYEQYF
13 TRBJ2-1 TRBV29-1 CSVEGSPYNEQFF
14 TRBJ1-4 TRBV28 CASSLMGEDEKLFF
16 TRBJ2-7 TRBV12-3/TRBV12-4 CASSYNVGQGGYEQYF
16 TRBJ1-2 TRBV7-2 CASTLRANLFNYGYTF
15 TRBJ2-7 TRBV28 CASSLTGTVTYEQYF
13 TRBJ2-7 TRBV4-2 CASGSGVSYEQYF
13 TRBJ2-7 TRBV7-9 CASSLDSDYEQYF
11 TRBJ2-7 TRBV7-8 CASSPSYDQYF
15 TRBJ2-7 TRBV28 CASSLAGGRASEQYF
15 TRBJ2-1 TRBV29-1 CSALRLPIHYNEQFF
18 TRBJ2-1 TRBV4-3 CASSQNIHASGIYNEQFF
13 TRBJ1-1 TRBV27 CASSLSRNTEAFF
12 TRBJ2-7 TRBV5-5 CASSFWNDEQYF
16 TRBJ2-1 TRBV7-9 CASSLVGGFSYNEQFF
13 TRBJ1-1 TRBV12-3/TRBV12-4 CASSARLNTEAFF
13 TRBJ2-7 TRBV29-1 CSVVGYDAYEQYF
14 TRBJ1-2 TRBV12-3/TRBV12-4 CASRPGQGAVGYTF
11 TRBJ2-1 TRBV20-1 CSARLYNEQFF
15 TRBJ1-2 TRBV7-2 CASSGRQGADYGYTF
11 TRBJ1-2 TRBV29-1 CSVPTKGGYTF
17 TRBJ2-1 TRBV4-3 CASSQMASGGSYNEQFF
13 TRBJ1-1 TRBV10-3 CAIRPEGTTEAFF
16 TRBJ2-7 TRBV4-1 CASSQTLGTETYEQYF
15 TRBJ2-7 TRBV11-2 CASSLRTGGLYEQYF
16 TRBJ2-1 TRBV7-2 CASSGGRAGYYNEQFF
13 TRBJ2-7 TRBV7-9 CASSLARSYEQYF
15 TRBJ2-7 TRBV20-1 CSARDGGTGAYEQYF
12 TRBJ2-3 TRBV12-3/TRBV12-4 CASSPRTDTQYF
14 TRBJ2-3 TRBV30 CAVGGANPRDTQYF
16 TRBJ2-5 TRBV20-1 CSAEPLAGLAGSLQYF
12 TRBJ2-1 TRBV6-6 CASRYGNNEQFF